This is a list of T cell receptor beta chains from one sample in a study of blood T cell repertoires in COVID-19. Assay: immunoSEQ multiplex PCR; the TCRdb copy retains only in-frame clones and omits some. Of 220,000 or so clones in the sample, roughly 88% were seen once. Source material: PBMCs or T cells enriched from blood (not recorded which). These receptors all come from a woman in her forties or fifties with acute COVID-19. CDR3s leave out the opening cysteine and the closing phenylalanine or tryptophan. Each record gives: CDR3 protein, V gene.

ASSTGLGVEQY	TRBV7-2
ASSQSGTGGTNEQF	TRBV4-2
ASSGVEGQGNEQY	TRBV5-1
ASSSGTSGVDTQY	TRBV11-3
ASRQPGHLANTGELF	TRBV7-9
ASSIDRQGRRYGYT	TRBV19
AISDGVAASTDTQY	TRBV10-3
ASSKSTGNEQF	TRBV6-5
ASSLQGATQPQH	TRBV5-4
ASSPLGCGQGAIRGRRNTEAF	TRBV23-1
ASALRGGLMNTEAF	TRBV19
ASSLGGRGSYNEQF	TRBV7-3
ASSQLAAPGLQLYEQY	TRBV7-2
ASSPGLAGRSTDTQY	TRBV7-3
ASRIGPGLDEQY	TRBV19
ASLPQGARGTEAF	TRBV28
ASSIANEQY	TRBV19
ASRSTGEQY	TRBV7-9
ASIGTVDNYGYT	TRBV28
ASSRNSRSGVQVDEQF	TRBV18
ASSPQGLAGEAEQF	TRBV18
ASSGQGGIETQY	TRBV25-1
ASSVGNGVDTQY	TRBV9
AWSIRTDGGDSPLH	TRBV30
ATSRGRGTGNTIY	TRBV15
ASRDGGRDEQY	TRBV6-5
ASSVEVGLQTQY	TRBV9
ASSFTSGPKETQY	TRBV7-2
ASSIGRGLNTEAF	TRBV19
ASSSGQGPEF	TRBV13
ASSVLVNIQY	TRBV2
ALNTGELF	TRBV30
ASSLEGRGDTGELF	TRBV11-2
ASRPSGDNEQF	TRBV28
ASSFGGAEAF	TRBV27
ASSSLAGVTEQF	TRBV7-6
ASSYRGFSYNEQF	TRBV28
AGSRDRDTQY	TRBV2
ASSFTDRVPYEQY	TRBV27
ASSFDGLAGVGNEQF	TRBV7-8
ASSSVTDTQY	TRBV7-6
ASRNTNEKLF	TRBV13
ASSLDLAKNIQY	TRBV5-1
ASSLPARTSGRAPRETQY	TRBV28
AWRGRFRENSPLH	TRBV30
ASSRRGTGELF	TRBV28
ASSHGQGRYEQY	TRBV5-1
ASSQAGNREAF	TRBV3-1/TRBV3-2
ASSFKPGANQPQH	TRBV7-2
ASSPDILYEQY	TRBV5-1
ASSKQGSYEQY	TRBV19
ASSYGQGGAYEQY	TRBV6-5